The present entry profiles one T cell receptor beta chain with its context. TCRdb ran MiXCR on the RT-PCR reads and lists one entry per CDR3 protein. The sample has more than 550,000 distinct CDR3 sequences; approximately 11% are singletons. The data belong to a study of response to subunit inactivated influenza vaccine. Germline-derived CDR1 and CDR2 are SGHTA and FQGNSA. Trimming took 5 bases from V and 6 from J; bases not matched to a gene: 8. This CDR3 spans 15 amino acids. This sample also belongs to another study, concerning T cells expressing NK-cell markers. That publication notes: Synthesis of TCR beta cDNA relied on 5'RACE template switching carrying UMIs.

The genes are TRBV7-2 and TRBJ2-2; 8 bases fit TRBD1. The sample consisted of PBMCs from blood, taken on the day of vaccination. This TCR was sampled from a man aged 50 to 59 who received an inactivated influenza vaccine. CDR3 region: CASSTRQGYSGELFF. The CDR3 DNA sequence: TGTGCCAGCAGCACCAGACAGGGGTATTCCGGGGAGCTGTTTTTT.